The clone carrying this TCR beta chain was picked up many times. The antigen is undetermined. Template switching added a universal primer site, and cDNA bore unique molecular identifiers. MiXCR was run by TCRdb on the 5' RACE reads, yielding one entry per CDR3 protein. The data contain some 710,000 distinct CDR3 sequences, roughly 6% of them singletons. The sample is drawn from a study of identical twins. Study-wide points: Compared with models, monozygotic twins showed more out-of-frame TCR alpha sharing.

V shed 4 bases and J shed 4 bases, with 17 bases lying between them. The CDR3 length is 16 residues. Germline CDR1 KGHDR, CDR2 SFDVKD. Specimen: naive T cells sorted from blood. V and J are TRBV24-1 and TRBJ2-3; either TRBD1 or TRBD2 may fit D (5 bases each). This receptor was taken from a man between 18 and 35 years old in good health. In DNA, the CDR3 is TGTGCCACCAGTGACCCTGGACGGGACGGGGCAGATACGCAGTATTTT. Encoded protein: CATSDPGRDGADTQYF.